The rows below give T cell receptor beta chains drawn from one sample of a study of shared clonotypes between healthy human individuals. TCRdb's table, derived via immunoSEQ multiplex PCR, lists solely in-frame clones and lacks some. The sample holds hundreds of thousands of clones, about 74% seen once. Sequencing input: memory CD4+ T cells sorted from blood. The receptors stem from a woman younger than 45 in good health. CDR3s include the opening cysteine and the closing phenylalanine or tryptophan. The order of the fields is V gene, J gene, CDR3 protein.

V gene: TRBV19
J gene: TRBJ1-5
CDR3 protein: CASHRGEQPQHF

V gene: TRBV19
J gene: TRBJ1-2
CDR3 protein: CASSIAGTGVWGYTF

V gene: TRBV5-1
J gene: TRBJ2-5
CDR3 protein: CASSVRIQETQYF

V gene: TRBV7-2
J gene: TRBJ2-7
CDR3 protein: CASSLNPGAYEQYF

V gene: TRBV6-1
J gene: TRBJ2-2
CDR3 protein: CASKVWGVNTGELFF

V gene: TRBV29-1
J gene: TRBJ2-7
CDR3 protein: CSAGDLQRREQYF

V gene: TRBV10-2
J gene: TRBJ2-7
CDR3 protein: CASRGGLAGLGEQYF

V gene: TRBV6-1
J gene: TRBJ1-2
CDR3 protein: CASSEGWQGAGYTF

V gene: TRBV11-2
J gene: TRBJ1-4
CDR3 protein: CASSETGINEKLFF

V gene: TRBV18
J gene: TRBJ2-3
CDR3 protein: CASSPNQGAGAGGPYTQYF

V gene: TRBV5-1
J gene: TRBJ2-3
CDR3 protein: CASSLGQGGTDTQYF

V gene: TRBV5-1
J gene: TRBJ1-4
CDR3 protein: CASSLAMSGGLDEKLFF

V gene: TRBV6-1
J gene: TRBJ2-3
CDR3 protein: CASSATGSTDTQYF

V gene: TRBV27
J gene: TRBJ2-3
CDR3 protein: CASRNLGTSTDTQYF

V gene: TRBV15
J gene: TRBJ2-1
CDR3 protein: CATSRAREGAYNEQFF

V gene: TRBV14
J gene: TRBJ1-3
CDR3 protein: CASSQVFRGANSGNTIYF

V gene: TRBV28
J gene: TRBJ2-1
CDR3 protein: CASTSTGTGVRNEQFF

V gene: TRBV19
J gene: TRBJ2-2
CDR3 protein: CASSRDRAGTANTGELFF

V gene: TRBV5-1
J gene: TRBJ1-2
CDR3 protein: CASSPGDRPAYGYTF

V gene: TRBV5-3
J gene: TRBJ1-5
CDR3 protein: CARSLSRTRVRSGNQPQHF

V gene: TRBV9
J gene: TRBJ2-5
CDR3 protein: CASSVGLAGDQETQYF

V gene: TRBV30
J gene: TRBJ2-2
CDR3 protein: CAWPDRAGNTGELFF

V gene: TRBV28
J gene: TRBJ2-2
CDR3 protein: CASSLGGRTGELFF

V gene: TRBV28
J gene: TRBJ2-2
CDR3 protein: CASRHGTGGTGELFF

V gene: TRBV10-3
J gene: TRBJ2-7
CDR3 protein: CAIRQSLEGLAGVEQYF

V gene: TRBV11-2
J gene: TRBJ1-3
CDR3 protein: CASSPGTMGGNTIYF

V gene: TRBV13
J gene: TRBJ1-3
CDR3 protein: CASSSRQGLLRSGNTIYF

V gene: TRBV11-3
J gene: TRBJ2-2
CDR3 protein: CASSLVAGFGTGELFF

V gene: TRBV9
J gene: TRBJ2-6
CDR3 protein: CASNLRPAGDLEGANVLTF

V gene: TRBV7-2
J gene: TRBJ1-2
CDR3 protein: CASSKVSTGSGEGYTF

V gene: TRBV2
J gene: TRBJ2-2
CDR3 protein: CASSAQGLGTGELFF

V gene: TRBV11-2
J gene: TRBJ2-4
CDR3 protein: CASSLARGTGNIQYF

V gene: TRBV11-3
J gene: TRBJ2-1
CDR3 protein: CASSLVGGSYNEQFF

V gene: TRBV25-1
J gene: TRBJ2-2
CDR3 protein: CASSEHGGGSTGELFF

V gene: TRBV10-3
J gene: TRBJ2-5
CDR3 protein: CAISVSSGVQETQYF

V gene: TRBV2
J gene: TRBJ2-7
CDR3 protein: CASSPGQGGSYEQYF

V gene: TRBV7-2
J gene: TRBJ1-2
CDR3 protein: CASSLPGTTGYTF

V gene: TRBV5-6
J gene: TRBJ2-1
CDR3 protein: CASSWTSGAYNEQFF

V gene: TRBV2
J gene: TRBJ2-3
CDR3 protein: CASVLTGAPPADTQYF

V gene: TRBV6-6
J gene: TRBJ2-1
CDR3 protein: CASSSPTSGNYNEQFF

V gene: TRBV27
J gene: TRBJ1-5
CDR3 protein: CASSMRRGQPQHF

V gene: TRBV5-1
J gene: TRBJ2-1
CDR3 protein: CASSFQNEQFF

V gene: TRBV15
J gene: TRBJ2-3
CDR3 protein: CATSRAAPGGTDTQYF